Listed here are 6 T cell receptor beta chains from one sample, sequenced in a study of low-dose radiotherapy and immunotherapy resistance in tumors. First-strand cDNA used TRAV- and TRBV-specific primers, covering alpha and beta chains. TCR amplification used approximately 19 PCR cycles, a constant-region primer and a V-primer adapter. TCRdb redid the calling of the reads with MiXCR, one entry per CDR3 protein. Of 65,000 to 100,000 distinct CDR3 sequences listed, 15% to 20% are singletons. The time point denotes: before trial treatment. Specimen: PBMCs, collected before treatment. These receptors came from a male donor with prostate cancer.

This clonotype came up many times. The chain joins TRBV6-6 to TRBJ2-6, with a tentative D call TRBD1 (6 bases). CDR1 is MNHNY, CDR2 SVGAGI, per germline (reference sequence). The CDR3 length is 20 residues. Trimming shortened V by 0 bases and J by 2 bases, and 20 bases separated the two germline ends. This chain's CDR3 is CASSYSKQGLVPPGANVLTF. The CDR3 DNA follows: TGTGCCAGCAGTTACTCGAAACAGGGCTTGGTTCCTCCTGGGGCCAACGTCCTGACTTTC.

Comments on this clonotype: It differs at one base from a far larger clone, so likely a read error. The CDR3 DNA follows: TGTGCCAGCAGTTCTGGCGTGGGCTGGGGGGATACGCAGTATTTT. It specifies CASSSGVGWGDTQYF. The rearrangement uses TRBV6-8 and TRBJ2-3; D may correspond to TRBD1 or TRBD2 (5 bases each). The germline CDR1 and CDR2 sequences are MNHGY and SAAAGT. The CDR3 has 15 residues. Trimming took 4 bases from V and 6 from J, leaving 17 bases between them.

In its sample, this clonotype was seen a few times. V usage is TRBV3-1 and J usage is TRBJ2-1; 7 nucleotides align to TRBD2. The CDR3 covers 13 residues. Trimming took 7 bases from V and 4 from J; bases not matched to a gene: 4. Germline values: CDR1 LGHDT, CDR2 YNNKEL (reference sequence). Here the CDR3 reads CASTPGGYNEQFF. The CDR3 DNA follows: TGTGCCAGCACCCCGGGGGGATACAATGAGCAGTTCTTC.

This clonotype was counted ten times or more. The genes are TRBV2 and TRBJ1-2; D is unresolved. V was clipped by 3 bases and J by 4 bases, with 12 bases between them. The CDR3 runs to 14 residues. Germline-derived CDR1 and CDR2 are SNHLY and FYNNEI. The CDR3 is CASSDSPELYGYTF. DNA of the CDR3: TGTGCCAGCAGTGATTCGCCCGAGCTCTATGGCTACACCTTC.

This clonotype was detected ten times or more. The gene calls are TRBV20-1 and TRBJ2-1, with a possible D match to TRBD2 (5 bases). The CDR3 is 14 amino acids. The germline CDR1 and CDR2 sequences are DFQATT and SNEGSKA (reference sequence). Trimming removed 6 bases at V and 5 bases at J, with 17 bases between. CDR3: CSALRPGKDNEQFF. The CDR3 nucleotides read TGCAGTGCCCTCCGTCCGGGAAAAGACAATGAGCAGTTCTTC.

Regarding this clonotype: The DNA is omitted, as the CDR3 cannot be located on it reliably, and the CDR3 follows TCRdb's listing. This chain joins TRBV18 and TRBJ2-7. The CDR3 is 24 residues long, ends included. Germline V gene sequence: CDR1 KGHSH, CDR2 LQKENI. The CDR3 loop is CASSQTSVYFCAISDLAKAYEQYF.